A selection of T cell receptor beta chains follows, all from one sample in a study of blood T cell repertoires in COVID-19. Libraries were prepared by immunoSEQ multiplex PCR; TCRdb keeps only in-frame clonotypes and omits some of them. Among 150,000 to 200,000 clones listed, about 72% were seen once. Specimen: PBMCs or T cells enriched from blood (not recorded which). These receptors were taken from a woman between 50 and 59 years old who had recovered from COVID-19. The CDR3 runs from the conserved cysteine through the conserved F or W. Some rows have no size entry. The others give once, few or many, or a class for an expanded clone.

>NA|TRBV27
CASKGEGQGAFSSYEQYF
>NA|TRBV2
CASNPAEGSYGYTF
>few|TRBV14
CASSPLEGQSSGANVLTF
>NA|TRBV4-1
CASSQDESRWSPLHF
>NA|TRBV9
CASSVLAVLDNEQFF
>NA|TRBV7-9
CASSPRGLAGMTGELFF
>NA|TRBV7-3
CASSPSPGLAGGETQYF
>NA|TRBV5-4
CASSLPGVLAADTQYF
>NA|TRBV10-2
CASSLRNSPLHF
>once|TRBV10-3
CATSSGSTDTQYF
>NA|TRBV19
CASSGNWLQDTREAFF
>NA|TRBV11-2
CASSSEVGSSYNEQFF
>few|TRBV30
CAWSTRGGQIHYGYTF
>NA|TRBV28
CASTVIGDRDYYTF
>NA|TRBV9
CASSTYPDRDQPQHF
>NA|TRBV5-1
CASSLAGGEQFF
>NA|TRBV9
CASSVAPGANYGYTF
>NA|TRBV9
CASSLAGVHTGELFF
>NA|TRBV19
CASTQTANTGELFF
>NA|TRBV11-2
CASSLAIGTVAYEQYF
>NA|TRBV28
CAGGASGANVLTF
>NA|TRBV11-2
CASSPSGGNYNSPLHF